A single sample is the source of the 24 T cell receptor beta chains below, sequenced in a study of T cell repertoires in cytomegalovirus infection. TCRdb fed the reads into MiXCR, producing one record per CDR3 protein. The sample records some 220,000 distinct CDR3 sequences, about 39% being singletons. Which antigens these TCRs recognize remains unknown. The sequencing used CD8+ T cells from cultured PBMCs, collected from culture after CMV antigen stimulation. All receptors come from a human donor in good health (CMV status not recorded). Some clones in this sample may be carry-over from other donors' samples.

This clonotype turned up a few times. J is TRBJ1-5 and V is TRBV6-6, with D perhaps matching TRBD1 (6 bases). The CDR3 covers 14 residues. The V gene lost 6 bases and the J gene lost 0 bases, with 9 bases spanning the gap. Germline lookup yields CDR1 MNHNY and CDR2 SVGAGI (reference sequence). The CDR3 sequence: CASRETGSNQPQHF. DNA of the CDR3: TGTGCCAGCAGGGAGACAGGTAGCAATCAGCCCCAGCATTTT.

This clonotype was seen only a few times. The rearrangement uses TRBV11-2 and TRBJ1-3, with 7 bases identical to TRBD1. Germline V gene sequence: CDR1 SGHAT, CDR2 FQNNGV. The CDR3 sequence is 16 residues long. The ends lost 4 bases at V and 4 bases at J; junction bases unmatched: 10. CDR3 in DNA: TGTGCCAGCAGCTACAGGGGAGGGGAGAGGGGAAACACCATATATTTT. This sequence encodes CASSYRGGERGNTIYF.

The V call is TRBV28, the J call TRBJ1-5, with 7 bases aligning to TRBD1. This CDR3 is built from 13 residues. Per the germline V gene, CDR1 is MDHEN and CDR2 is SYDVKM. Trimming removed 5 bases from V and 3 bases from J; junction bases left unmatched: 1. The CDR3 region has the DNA TGTGCCAGCAGTAGGGGGCTCAATCAGCCCCAGCATTTT. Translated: CASSRGLNQPQHF.

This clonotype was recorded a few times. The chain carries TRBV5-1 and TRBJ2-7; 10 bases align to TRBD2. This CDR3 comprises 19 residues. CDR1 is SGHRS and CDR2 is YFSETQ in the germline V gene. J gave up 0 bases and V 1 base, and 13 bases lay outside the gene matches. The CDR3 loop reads CASSLYSSSGSLSSYEQYF. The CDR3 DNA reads TGCGCCAGCAGCTTGTATTCGTCTAGCGGGAGTCTCAGCTCCTACGAGCAGTACTTC.

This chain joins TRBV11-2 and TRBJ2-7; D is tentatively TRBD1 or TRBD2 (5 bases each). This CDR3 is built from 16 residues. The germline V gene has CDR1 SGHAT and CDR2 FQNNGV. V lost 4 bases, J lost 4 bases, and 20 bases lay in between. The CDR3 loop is CASSSQVGRDRYEQYF. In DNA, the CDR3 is TGTGCCAGCAGCTCACAGGTGGGACGGGACCGTTACGAGCAGTACTTC.

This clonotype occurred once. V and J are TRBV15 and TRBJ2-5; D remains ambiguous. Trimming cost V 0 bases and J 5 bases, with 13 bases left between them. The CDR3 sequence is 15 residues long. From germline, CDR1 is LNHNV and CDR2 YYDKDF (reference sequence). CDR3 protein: CATSRDLGLRETQYF. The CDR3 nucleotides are TGTGCCACCAGCAGAGATCTAGGCCTCCGGGAGACCCAGTACTTC. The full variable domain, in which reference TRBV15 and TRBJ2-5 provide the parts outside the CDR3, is DAMVIQNPRYQVTQFGKPVTLSCSQTLNHNVMYWYQQKSSQAPKLLFHYYDKDFNNEADTPDNFQSRRPNTSFCFLDIRSPGLGDTAMYLCATSRDLGLRETQYFGPGTRLLVL.

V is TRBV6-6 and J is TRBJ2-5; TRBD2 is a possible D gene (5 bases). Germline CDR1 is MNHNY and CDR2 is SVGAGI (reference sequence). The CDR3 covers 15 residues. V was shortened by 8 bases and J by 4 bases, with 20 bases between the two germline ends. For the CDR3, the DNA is TGTGCCAGCTCCGAGGGCAATAGTCCCAGAGAGACCCAGTACTTC. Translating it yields CASSEGNSPRETQYF.

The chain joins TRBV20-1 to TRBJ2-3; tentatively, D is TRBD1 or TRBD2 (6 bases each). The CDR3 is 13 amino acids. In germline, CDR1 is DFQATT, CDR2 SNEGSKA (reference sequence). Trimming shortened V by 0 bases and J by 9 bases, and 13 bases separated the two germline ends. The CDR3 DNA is TGCAGTGCTAGAGATCCTTGGGGGGCAACGCAGTATTTT. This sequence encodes CSARDPWGATQYF.

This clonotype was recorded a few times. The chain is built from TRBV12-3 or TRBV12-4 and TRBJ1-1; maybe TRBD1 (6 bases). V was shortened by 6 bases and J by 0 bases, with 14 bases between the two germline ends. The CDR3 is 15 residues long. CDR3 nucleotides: TGTGCCAGCAGCACTAGGACAGACATGAACACTGAAGCTTTCTTT. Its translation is CASSTRTDMNTEAFF.

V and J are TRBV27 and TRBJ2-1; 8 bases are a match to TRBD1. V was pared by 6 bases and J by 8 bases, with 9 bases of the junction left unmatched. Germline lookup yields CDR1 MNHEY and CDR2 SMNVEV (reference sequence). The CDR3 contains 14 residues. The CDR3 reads CASRWAGGSDEQFF. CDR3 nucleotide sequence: TGTGCCAGCAGATGGGCAGGGGGCTCCGATGAGCAGTTCTTC.

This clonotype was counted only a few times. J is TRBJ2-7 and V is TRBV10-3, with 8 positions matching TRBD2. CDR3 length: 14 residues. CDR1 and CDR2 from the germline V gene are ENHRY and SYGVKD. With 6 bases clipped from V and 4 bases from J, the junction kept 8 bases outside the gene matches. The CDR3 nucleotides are TGTGCCATCAGAGCCGGGACTAGGACATACGAGCAGTACTTC. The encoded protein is CAIRAGTRTYEQYF.

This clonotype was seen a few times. CDR3 sequence reads: CASSPGAGVNTEAFF. CDR3 nucleotides: TGTGCCAGCAGTCCTGGGGCAGGGGTAAACACTGAAGCTTTCTTT. This rearrangement joins TRBV12-3 or TRBV12-4 to TRBJ1-1, with D possibly TRBD1 on 6 matching bases. Trimming stripped 5 bases from V and 2 bases from J, with 15 bases between. The CDR3 contains 15 residues.

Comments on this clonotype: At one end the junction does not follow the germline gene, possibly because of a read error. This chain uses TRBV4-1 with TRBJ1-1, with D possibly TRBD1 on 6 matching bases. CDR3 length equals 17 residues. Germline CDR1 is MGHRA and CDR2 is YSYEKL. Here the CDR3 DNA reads TGTGCCAGCAGCCAAGATTGGGGGGCAGGGACGAACACTGAAGCTTTCTTT. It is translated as CASSQDWGAGTNTEAFF.

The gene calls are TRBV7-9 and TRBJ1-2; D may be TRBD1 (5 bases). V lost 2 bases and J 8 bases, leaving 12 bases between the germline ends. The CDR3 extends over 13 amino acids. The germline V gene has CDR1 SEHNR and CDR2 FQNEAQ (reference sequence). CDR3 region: CASSLPLGGGYTF. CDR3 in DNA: TGTGCCAGCAGCTTACCCCTCGGGGGAGGCTACACCTTC.

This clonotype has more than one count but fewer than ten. CDR3 DNA: TGTGCCAGCAGCTTGATTTCGCAGGGGATGAACACTGAAGCTTTCTTT. As protein: CASSLISQGMNTEAFF. The chain uses TRBV7-6 and TRBJ1-1; possible D gene TRBD1, 6 bases. This CDR3 is 16 amino acids long. Trimming stripped 3 bases from V and 0 bases from J, with 14 bases between. In germline, CDR1 is SGHVS, CDR2 FNYEAQ.

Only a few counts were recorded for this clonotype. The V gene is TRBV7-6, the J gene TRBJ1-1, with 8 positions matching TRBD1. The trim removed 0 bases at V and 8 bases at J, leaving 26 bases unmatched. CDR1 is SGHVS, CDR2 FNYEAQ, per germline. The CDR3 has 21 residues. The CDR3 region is CASSLASLSGQELTRGREAFF. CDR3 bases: TGTGCCAGCAGCTTAGCTTCCCTGTCGGGACAGGAACTCACCCGGGGGAGGGAAGCTTTCTTT. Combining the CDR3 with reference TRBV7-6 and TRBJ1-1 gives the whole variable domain GAGVSQSPRYKVTKRGQDVALRCDPISGHVSLYWYRQALGQGPEFLTYFNYEAQQDKSGLPNDRFSAERPEGSISTLTIQRTEQRDSAMYRCASSLASLSGQELTRGREAFFGQGTRLTVV.

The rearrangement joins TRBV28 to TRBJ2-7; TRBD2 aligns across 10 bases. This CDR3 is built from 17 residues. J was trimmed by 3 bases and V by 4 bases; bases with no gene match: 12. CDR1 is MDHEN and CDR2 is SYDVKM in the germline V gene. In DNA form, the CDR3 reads TGTGCCAGCAGTTCGGATCTGAGAAGCGGGAGGGACTACGAGCAGTACTTC. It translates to CASSSDLRSGRDYEQYF. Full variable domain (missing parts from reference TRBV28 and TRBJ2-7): DVKVTQSSRYLVKRTGEKVFLECVQDMDHENMFWYRQDPGLGLRLIYFSYDVKMKEKGDIPEGYSVSREKKERFSLILESASTNQTSMYLCASSSDLRSGRDYEQYFGPGTRLTVT.

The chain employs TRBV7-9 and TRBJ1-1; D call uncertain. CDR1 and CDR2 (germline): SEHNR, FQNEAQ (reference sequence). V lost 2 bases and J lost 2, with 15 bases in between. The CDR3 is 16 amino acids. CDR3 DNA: TGTGCCAGCAGCTTACTCTCTCTGGCAGATAACACTGAAGCTTTCTTT. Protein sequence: CASSLLSLADNTEAFF.

CDR3 residues: CASSYVTGFYNEQFF. The CDR3 DNA reads TGTGCCAGCAGTTACGTTACAGGTTTCTACAATGAGCAGTTCTTC. The chain joins TRBV6-2 or TRBV6-3 to TRBJ2-1; weak D call: TRBD1 (5 bases). V shed 2 bases and J shed 3 bases, with 11 bases lying between them. This CDR3 contains 15 residues. Germline-derived CDR1 and CDR2 are MNHEY and SVGEGT.

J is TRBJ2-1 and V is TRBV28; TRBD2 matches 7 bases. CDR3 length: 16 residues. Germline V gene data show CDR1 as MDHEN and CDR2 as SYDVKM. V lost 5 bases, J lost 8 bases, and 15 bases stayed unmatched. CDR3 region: CASSIRREGLVDEQFF. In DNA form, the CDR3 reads TGTGCCAGCAGTATCCGGAGGGAGGGCCTGGTCGATGAGCAGTTCTTC.

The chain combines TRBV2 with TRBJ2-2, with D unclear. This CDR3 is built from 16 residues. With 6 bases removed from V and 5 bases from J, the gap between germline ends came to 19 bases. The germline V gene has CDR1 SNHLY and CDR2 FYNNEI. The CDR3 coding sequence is TGTGCCAGCAGCAGCTTATATACACTCGAAACCGGGGAGCTGTTTTTT. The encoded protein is CASSSLYTLETGELFF. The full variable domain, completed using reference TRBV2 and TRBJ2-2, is EPEVTQTPSHQVTQMGQEVILRCVPISNHLYFYWYRQILGQKVEFLVSFYNNEISEKSEIFDDQFSVERPDGSNFTLKIRSTKLEDSAMYFCASSSLYTLETGELFFGEGSRLTVL.

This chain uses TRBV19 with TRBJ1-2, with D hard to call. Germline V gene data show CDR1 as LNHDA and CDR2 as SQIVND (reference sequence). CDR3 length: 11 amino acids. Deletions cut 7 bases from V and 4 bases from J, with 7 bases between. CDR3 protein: CASKTGYGYTF. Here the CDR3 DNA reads TGTGCCAGTAAGACGGGCTATGGCTACACCTTC.

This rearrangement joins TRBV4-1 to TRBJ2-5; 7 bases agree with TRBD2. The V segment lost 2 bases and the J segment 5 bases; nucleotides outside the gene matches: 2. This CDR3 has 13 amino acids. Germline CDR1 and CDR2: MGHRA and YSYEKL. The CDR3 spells CASSQPGGETQYF. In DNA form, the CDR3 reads TGCGCCAGCAGCCAACCCGGGGGGGAGACCCAGTACTTC.

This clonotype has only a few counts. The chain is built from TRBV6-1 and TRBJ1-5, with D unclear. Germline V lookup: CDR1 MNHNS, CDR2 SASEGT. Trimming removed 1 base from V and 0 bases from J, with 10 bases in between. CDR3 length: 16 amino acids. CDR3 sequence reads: CASSEETFNSNQPQHF. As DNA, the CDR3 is TGTGCCAGCAGTGAAGAAACATTTAATAGCAATCAGCCCCAGCATTTT.